This is a list of T cell receptor beta chains from one sample in a study of lymphopenia after photon versus proton radiotherapy. The assay was immunoSEQ multiplex PCR, and TCRdb's table has in-frame clones only and misses some. Seen here are 37,000 or so clones, 86% observed once, and the top ten hold about 9.3%. The source was peripheral blood, collected from a patient treated with proton-based radiotherapy. These receptors were collected from a woman between 65 and 79 years old with pancreatic cancer. Some clones in this sample may be carry-over from other donors' samples. Each CDR3 is given with its conserved first and last residue. The order of the fields is J gene, D gene, clone size, V gene, CDR3 protein, CDR3 DNA. The D gene is left open where the match is weak. Clone size is shown for a subset of rows, as once, few, many or a class of expanded clone.

J: TRBJ2-1
D: TRBD2
size: -
V: TRBV28
CDR3: CASSSREGDNEQFF
DNA: TGTGCCAGCAGTTCGCGGGAGGGTGACAATGAGCAGTTCTTC

J: TRBJ2-1
D: TRBD2
size: -
V: TRBV27
CDR3: CASSSAGGFWNEQFF
DNA: TGTGCCAGCAGTTCAGCGGGAGGGTTCTGGAATGAGCAGTTCTTC

J: TRBJ2-7
D: -
size: -
V: TRBV30
CDR3: CAWGAANPLAATYEQYF
DNA: TGTGCCTGGGGTGCCGCGAACCCCTTAGCTGCTACCTACGAGCAGTACTTC

J: TRBJ2-3
D: -
size: once
V: TRBV6-5
CDR3: CASSYSGFSTDTQYF
DNA: TGTGCCAGCAGTTACTCGGGATTTAGCACAGATACGCAGTATTTT

J: TRBJ2-7
D: TRBD1
size: -
V: TRBV29-1
CDR3: CSVGQGSYEQYF
DNA: TGCAGCGTTGGACAGGGCTCCTACGAGCAGTACTTC

J: TRBJ2-2
D: TRBD1
size: -
V: TRBV5-4
CDR3: CASSRAGAGGTGELFF
DNA: TGTGCCAGCAGCCGAGCCGGGGCAGGGGGCACCGGGGAGCTGTTTTTT

J: TRBJ1-2
D: TRBD1
size: -
V: TRBV7-2
CDR3: CASSLLPGQGLGYTF
DNA: TGTGCCAGCAGCTTACTTCCCGGACAGGGTCTTGGCTACACCTTC

J: TRBJ2-7
D: -
size: -
V: TRBV6-1
CDR3: CATSDAFSGSYEQYF
DNA: TGTGCCACTTCGGACGCTTTCAGCGGATCCTACGAGCAGTACTTC

J: TRBJ1-4
D: TRBD1
size: few
V: TRBV2
CDR3: CASKYRDRAEKLFF
DNA: TGTGCCAGCAAGTACCGGGACAGGGCAGAAAAACTGTTTTTT

J: TRBJ2-7
D: TRBD2
size: -
V: TRBV5-1
CDR3: CASSLGLAGSYEQYF
DNA: TGCGCCAGCAGCTTGGGACTAGCGGGATCCTACGAGCAGTACTTC

J: TRBJ2-6
D: TRBD1
size: -
V: TRBV29-1
CDR3: CSVSPGTGGYGANVLTF
DNA: TGCAGCGTTTCTCCCGGGACAGGGGGCTATGGGGCCAACGTCCTGACTTTC

J: TRBJ1-1
D: -
size: once
V: TRBV19
CDR3: CASSTTRNTEAFF
DNA: TGTGCCAGTAGTACCACCAGGAACACTGAAGCTTTCTTT